Presented here are 9 T cell receptor beta chains from one specimen sequenced in a study of a mutant IDH1 vaccine in newly diagnosed glioma. The time point was: week 47, end of study. It was 300 ug of mutant IDH1 20-mer peptide that made up each vaccine dose, given with topical imiquimod. Sequencing was performed with immunoSEQ multiplex PCR; in TCRdb, only in-frame clones are kept and a portion is missing. The table includes almost 25,000 clones, about 80% detected once. These receptors have no identified antigens. This specimen consisted of PBMCs, obtained from a glioma patient whose treatment included an IDH1 peptide vaccine. These receptor sequences come from a middle-aged man with glioma. Some clones in this sample may be carry-over from other donors' samples.

As DNA, the CDR3 is TGTGCCAGTAGTTCCGAGGGGAGACTAGCGGAGTCGGAAGAGACCCAGTACTTC. It translates to CASSSEGRLAESEETQYF. This sequence joins TRBV19 and TRBJ2-5; 9 bases line up with TRBD2. This CDR3 region has 18 residues. CDR1 and CDR2 (germline): LNHDA, SQIVND (reference sequence). After removal of 5 bases from V and 3 bases from J, the junction contained 16 bases not matched to a gene.

The rearrangement links TRBV7-3 to TRBJ2-3; D is uncertain. This CDR3 region has 12 residues. Trimming pared 0 bases from V and 6 bases from J, leaving 4 bases between. Germline V gene sequence: CDR1 SGHTA, CDR2 FQGTGA. The CDR3: CASSLTGDTQYF. CDR3 bases: TGTGCCAGCAGCTTAACTGGGGATACGCAGTATTTT. Full variable domain (missing parts from reference TRBV7-3 and TRBJ2-3): GAGVSQTPSNKVTEKGKYVELRCDPISGHTALYWYRQSLGQGPEFLIYFQGTGAADDSGLPNDRFFAVRPEGSVSTLKIQRTERGDSAVYLCASSLTGDTQYFGPGTRLTVL.

Written as DNA, the CDR3 is TGTGCCAGCAGCTCCCGGGGACAGACCCAGTACTTC. As protein: CASSSRGQTQYF. The rearrangement joins TRBV7-2 to TRBJ2-5; D is perhaps TRBD1 or TRBD2 (5 bases each). The CDR3 covers 12 residues. From germline, CDR1 is SGHTA and CDR2 FQGNSA. Trimming took off 4 bases at V and 6 bases at J, with 9 bases between the two ends.

This chain links TRBV27 with TRBJ2-7; D is uncertain. Trimming cost V 4 bases and J 2 bases, with 12 bases left between them. The germline CDR1 and CDR2 sequences are MNHEY and SMNVEV (reference sequence). CDR3 length equals 14 residues. The chain's CDR3 is CASSSVQRPYEQYF. The CDR3 DNA reads TGTGCCAGCAGTTCCGTCCAGCGCCCCTACGAGCAGTACTTC.

This clone is labeled medium-sized. The chain combines TRBV19 with TRBJ1-3; D unresolved. The V end lost 8 bases, the J end lost 0 bases, and 8 bases lay between the germline ends. The CDR3 covers 13 residues. Germline V gene lookup returns CDR1 LNHDA and CDR2 SQIVND (reference sequence). The CDR3 nucleotides read TGTGCCAGTTCGGAGGGCTCTGGAAACACCATATATTTT. It codes for CASSEGSGNTIYF.

The chain combines TRBV9 with TRBJ2-7; 9 bases line up with TRBD1. Germline assignment: CDR1 SGDLS and CDR2 YYNGEE. The CDR3 length is 14 residues. Trimming at V came to 4 bases and at J to 3 bases, leaving 5 bases not matched to a gene. CDR3 coding DNA: TGTGCCAGCAGCCCGGGACAGGGAATCTACGAGCAGTACTTC. Its translation is CASSPGQGIYEQYF.

The chain employs TRBV6-5 and TRBJ1-6; the D is unclear. Germline V gene data show CDR1 as MNHEY and CDR2 as SVGAGI. This CDR3 contains 12 residues. Trimming shortened V by 2 bases and J by 9 bases, and 5 bases separated the two germline ends. The CDR3 spells CASSYLGSPLHF. The CDR3 nucleotides are TGTGCCAGCAGTTACCTGGGTTCACCCCTCCACTTT.

This sequence joins TRBV6-1 and TRBJ2-3; 14 bases agree with TRBD2. Trimming cost V 4 bases and J 0 bases; bases outside gene matches: 3. CDR1 is MNHNS and CDR2 is SASEGT in the germline V gene. The CDR3 has 17 amino acids. CDR3 sequence (DNA): TGTGCCAGCAGTGGACTAGCGGGGGGGCGAAGCACAGATACGCAGTATTTT. Translation: CASSGLAGGRSTDTQYF.

This chain uses TRBV21-1 with TRBJ1-2. TRBV21-1 is given as a pseudogene. This CDR3 is 13 amino acids long. Here the CDR3 reads CASSNGGTQGYTF. CDR3 in DNA: TGTGCCAGCAGCAACGGGGGGACCCAGGGCTACACCTTC.